The 28 T cell receptor beta chains below all came from one sample that was sequenced in a study of T cells expressing NK-cell markers. TCRdb reprocessed the 5' RACE reads and keeps a single row for each CDR3 protein, giving no DNA. This sample's table reports some 500,000 distinct CDR3 sequences. Material for sequencing was blood T cells: a sorted CD56 or NKG2C T cell subset, CD4+ or CD8+ T cells, or bulk PBMC T cells (not recorded which). These receptors were obtained from a woman aged 45-59 years in good health.

The chain combines TRBV5-1 with TRBJ2-2. The CDR3 runs to 13 residues. Looked up from germline, CDR1 is SGHRS and CDR2 is YFSETQ. This CDR3 reads CASSAMITGELFF.

The V gene is TRBV24-1, the J gene TRBJ1-6; with no DNA, the TCRdb D assignment of TRBD1 cannot be verified. Per germline, CDR1 KGHDR and CDR2 SFDVKD. The CDR3 is 14 amino acids. CDR3: CATSARTGGPPLHF.

The CDR3 protein is CASSTNGNTIYF. This rearrangement joins TRBV12-3 or TRBV12-4 to TRBJ1-3. This CDR3 contains 12 residues.

This chain uses TRBV10-3 with TRBJ2-1; the TRBD1 assignment by TCRdb is unverifiable without DNA. Germline CDR1 and CDR2: ENHRY and SYGVKD. This CDR3 comprises 15 residues. This chain's CDR3 is CAIIREQGLYNEQFF.

The chain employs TRBV5-1 and TRBJ2-2; TCRdb reports TRBD2, a call that lacks DNA to check it against. CDR3 length: 14 amino acids. Germline CDR1 SGHRS, CDR2 YFSETQ. The CDR3 protein is CASTGSPDTGELFF.

V gene TRBV11-2 combines with J gene TRBJ2-1. The CDR3 extends over 16 amino acids. CDR1 and CDR2 (germline): SGHAT, FQNNGV. CDR3 residues: CASSLYADTTYNEQFF.

The chain employs TRBV6-4 and TRBJ2-2; no DNA is available, so the TRBD1 call from TCRdb remains unchecked. This CDR3 comprises 17 residues. Per the germline V gene, CDR1 is MRHNA and CDR2 is SNTAGT. CDR3 amino acids: CASSDIKQGAYTGELFF.

The V gene is TRBV5-1, the J gene TRBJ2-3; TCRdb indicates TRBD1, and absent DNA this call remains unverified. The CDR3 extends over 13 amino acids. Germline CDR1 SGHRS, CDR2 YFSETQ. The CDR3 sequence: CASSSRARTTQYF. The complete variable domain, with remaining parts taken from reference TRBV5-1 and TRBJ2-3, reads KAGVTQTPRYLIKTRGQQVTLSCSPISGHRSVSWYQQTPGQGLQFLFEYFSETQRNKGNFPGRFSGRQFSNSRSEMNVSTLELGDSALYLCASSSRARTTQYFGPGTRLTVL.

This chain links TRBV15 with TRBJ2-3. CDR3 size: 14 residues. Per germline, CDR1 LNHNV and CDR2 YYDKDF (reference sequence). CDR3: CATSRDLLAQTQYF.

The chain employs TRBV19 and TRBJ2-5; the TRBD2 assignment by TCRdb is unverifiable without DNA. Germline V gene sequence: CDR1 LNHDA, CDR2 SQIVND (reference sequence). The CDR3 is 15 residues long. Here the CDR3 reads CASSLRVRSQETQYF.

V is TRBV11-2 and J is TRBJ1-1; TCRdb proposes TRBD1, but this gene call is untestable without DNA. This CDR3 has 14 residues. Germline CDR1 reads SGHAT; CDR2 reads FQNNGV. CDR3 protein: CASVRRTVNTEAFF. Using reference TRBV11-2 and TRBJ1-1 for the parts outside the CDR3, the full variable domain is EAGVAQSPRYKIIEKRQSVAFWCNPISGHATLYWYQQILGQGPKLLIQFQNNGVVDDSQLPKDRFSAERLKGVDSTLKIQPAKLEDSAVYLCASVRRTVNTEAFFGQGTRLTVV.

The CDR3 reads CSARRDRGLLGNQPQHF. The V and J genes are TRBV20-1 and TRBJ1-5; TCRdb's assignment of TRBD1 cannot be checked, as there is no DNA. CDR1 DFQATT and CDR2 SNEGSKA come from the germline V gene (reference sequence). CDR3 length equals 17 residues.

V usage is TRBV29-1 and J usage is TRBJ2-1; TCRdb calls TRBD2, which cannot be checked without DNA. Germline loops: CDR1 SQVTM, CDR2 ANQGSEA. This CDR3 comprises 18 residues. This CDR3 reads CSPSAGLAGGRSYNEQFF.

The V and J genes are TRBV10-3 and TRBJ1-1. CDR3 length: 13 residues. Germline CDR1 is ENHRY and CDR2 is SYGVKD. The CDR3 region is CATRKEGLGEAFF.

The chain uses TRBV12-3 or TRBV12-4 and TRBJ1-1; with no DNA, the TCRdb D assignment of TRBD1 cannot be verified. The CDR3 is 16 residues long. This CDR3 is CASSFLSGRGGTEAFF.

The chain uses TRBV3-1 and TRBJ2-3; TCRdb names TRBD2, which stays unverified in the absence of DNA. The length of the CDR3 is 18 residues. Per germline, CDR1 LGHDT and CDR2 YNNKEL (reference sequence). CDR3 amino acids: CASSQAGSGSTILDTQYF.

This chain uses TRBV6-5 with TRBJ1-2. This CDR3 contains 13 residues. Looked up from germline, CDR1 is MNHEY and CDR2 is SVGAGI. The CDR3 protein is CATQGDRLEGYTF.

The chain is built from TRBV7-6 and TRBJ2-1; the TCRdb D gene call, TRBD1, has no DNA to confirm it. The V gene's germline CDR1 is SGHVS and CDR2 FNYEAQ. CDR3 length: 14 amino acids. CDR3 loop: CASSYSKAAPFLFF. Looking up the rest from reference TRBV7-6 and TRBJ2-1 gives the full variable domain: GAGVSQSPRYKVTKRGQDVALRCDPISGHVSLYWYRQALGQGPEFLTYFNYEAQQDKSGLPNDRFSAERPEGSISTLTIQRTEQRDSAMYRCASSYSKAAPFLFFGPGTRLTVL.

The chain combines TRBV6-5 with TRBJ1-1; TCRdb names TRBD1, which stays unverified in the absence of DNA. Germline assignment: CDR1 MNHEY and CDR2 SVGAGI. The CDR3 contains 14 residues. The chain's CDR3 is CASSYNRGGGEAFF.

The chain carries TRBV20-1 and TRBJ2-1; the D call of TRBD2 rests on TCRdb alone, since no DNA is present to check it. Germline assignment: CDR1 DFQATT and CDR2 SNEGSKA (reference sequence). The CDR3 has 17 residues. The CDR3 loop is CSARFPGTSGRVNEQFF.

CDR3 amino acids: CASSEGGGLNTGELFF. The genes are TRBV9 and TRBJ2-2; TCRdb's D call, TRBD1, is unchecked because there is no DNA. The CDR3 spans 16 residues. Per germline, CDR1 SGDLS and CDR2 YYNGEE.

This chain links TRBV5-1 with TRBJ2-1; the TRBD1 assignment by TCRdb is unverifiable without DNA. The CDR3 extends over 14 amino acids. The germline CDR1 and CDR2 sequences are SGHRS and YFSETQ. CDR3 region: CASSLTGTGAEQFF.

The V gene is TRBV5-1, the J gene TRBJ2-1; TCRdb reports TRBD1, a call that lacks DNA to check it against. The CDR3 spans 16 residues. The germline V gene has CDR1 SGHRS and CDR2 YFSETQ. The CDR3 spells CASSWRGTGFGDEQFF.

The chain recombines TRBV18 with TRBJ1-4. The CDR3 is 15 amino acids. Germline V gene data show CDR1 as KGHSH and CDR2 as LQKENI. CDR3 sequence reads: CASSPRDGYNEKLFF.

The chain recombines TRBV15 with TRBJ2-5; absent DNA, TCRdb's TRBD2 call cannot be checked. CDR3 size: 16 residues. Germline V gene data show CDR1 as LNHNV and CDR2 as YYDKDF (reference sequence). The CDR3 protein is CATSRASGSGRETQYF.

V gene TRBV7-9 combines with J gene TRBJ2-7. Germline V gene data show CDR1 as SEHNR and CDR2 as FQNEAQ (reference sequence). The CDR3 is 11 amino acids. This CDR3 is CASSPQYEQYF.

The chain employs TRBV10-1 and TRBJ2-2; TCRdb's D gene call, TRBD1, goes unchecked for lack of DNA. Germline CDR1 is WNHNN and CDR2 is SYGVQD (reference sequence). The CDR3 consists of 19 residues. The CDR3 here is CASSRVGLWGQRDTGELFF.

The chain's CDR3 is CASSLGTYSDTQYF. The V gene is TRBV7-9, the J gene TRBJ2-3. This CDR3 region has 14 residues. Germline CDR1 reads SEHNR; CDR2 reads FQNEAQ (reference sequence).